Shown below are 31 T cell receptor beta chains from a single sample sequenced in a study of T cell repertoires in cytomegalovirus infection. TCRdb redid the calling of the reads with MiXCR, one entry per CDR3 protein. The profile covers some 400,000 distinct CDR3 sequences, with roughly 30% appearing a single time and roughly 13% taken by the ten largest. The specimen sequenced was PBMCs. The receptors derive from a human donor in good health (CMV status not recorded). Some clones in this sample may be carry-over from other donors' samples.

This clonotype was detected a few times. The J gene is TRBJ1-2, the V gene TRBV4-1, with 7 bases identical to TRBD1. The CDR3 runs to 15 residues. V dropped 2 bases and J dropped 2; count of bases not matched to a gene: 5. The germline CDR1 and CDR2 sequences are MGHRA and YSYEKL. The CDR3 is CASSQRGDRNYGYTF. CDR3 in DNA: TGCGCCAGCAGCCAACGTGGGGACAGAAACTATGGCTACACCTTC.

The rearrangement links TRBV11-2 to TRBJ2-5, with TRBD1 identical over 10 bases. This CDR3 has 15 residues. Germline values: CDR1 SGHAT, CDR2 FQNNGV. V dropped 5 bases and J dropped 1; count of bases not matched to a gene: 4. The CDR3 DNA follows: TGTGCCAGCAGCCTGTGGACAGGGGGCCAAGAGACCCAGTACTTC. Encoded protein: CASSLWTGGQETQYF.

This clonotype was seen a handful of times. The chain combines TRBV20-1 with TRBJ1-1; D remains ambiguous. Germline V CDR1 and CDR2: DFQATT, SNEGSKA (reference sequence). The CDR3 totals 14 residues. Trimming took 4 bases from V and 5 from J, leaving 17 bases between them. The CDR3 bases are TGCAGTGCTACCGAGTTTCCAGAGGGAACTGAAGCTTTCTTT. Its translation: CSATEFPEGTEAFF.

The gene calls are TRBV20-1 and TRBJ2-1, with D unresolved. V lost 8 bases and J lost 10, with 15 bases in between. Per the germline V gene, CDR1 is DFQATT and CDR2 is SNEGSKA (reference sequence). The CDR3 runs 11 residues. In DNA, the CDR3 is TGCAGTTGCCGTGGGGTTACCGAGCAGTTCTTC. It encodes CSCRGVTEQFF.

A few counts support this clonotype. The rearrangement uses TRBV20-1 and TRBJ1-3, with D hard to call. Germline V CDR1 and CDR2: DFQATT, SNEGSKA (reference sequence). The CDR3 covers 15 residues. Trimming removed 5 bases at V and 3 bases at J, with 17 bases between. The CDR3 reads CSAVPSFDFGNTIYF. In nucleotides, the CDR3 is TGCAGTGCTGTCCCCTCCTTTGATTTTGGAAACACCATATATTTT.

This clonotype was found many times. V gene TRBV4-1 combines with J gene TRBJ1-4; maybe TRBD1 (6 bases). Germline lookup yields CDR1 MGHRA and CDR2 YSYEKL. V dropped 0 bases and J dropped 9 bases, with 17 bases sitting between them. The CDR3 extends over 16 amino acids. CDR3 sequence (DNA): TGCGCCAGCAGCCAAGACATTGCAGGGGTGGTTAAAAAACTGTTTTTT. It specifies CASSQDIAGVVKKLFF.

This clonotype was seen ten or more times. The rearrangement links TRBV7-9 to TRBJ2-3; D not certain. The germline gives CDR1 SEHNR, CDR2 FQNEAQ (reference sequence). Trimming left V 0 bases short and J 4 bases short, with 14 bases between. CDR3 length equals 16 residues. CDR3 in DNA: TGTGCCAGCAGCTTAGCGCGCCTCTCGGTGCCAGATACGCAGTATTTT. Amino acids: CASSLARLSVPDTQYF.

The V call is TRBV6-1, the J call TRBJ2-5; TRBD1 aligns across 12 bases. Germline lookup yields CDR1 MNHNS and CDR2 SASEGT. Unmatched junction bases numbered 3, after V lost 3 bases and J lost 4 bases. CDR3 length: 15 amino acids. In DNA, the CDR3 is TGTGCCAGCAGTGAGGGACAGGGGGCAGGAGAGACCCAGTACTTC. Protein: CASSEGQGAGETQYF.

In its sample, this clonotype was seen a few times. The V gene is TRBV28, the J gene TRBJ2-7; 12 bases line up with TRBD2. Trimming at V came to 5 bases and at J to 5 bases, leaving 10 bases not matched to a gene. The CDR3 has 16 residues. CDR1 and CDR2 from the germline V gene are MDHEN and SYDVKM. CDR3 nucleotides: TGTGCCAGCAGTCCTCTAGCGGGGGGGCCCGTGAACGAGCAGTACTTC. This encodes CASSPLAGGPVNEQYF.

This clonotype was observed a few times. The chain uses TRBV19 and TRBJ1-2; D might be TRBD1 (6 bases). The CDR3 spans 15 residues. Germline CDR1 and CDR2: LNHDA and SQIVND (reference sequence). V lost 6 bases, J lost 1 base, and 15 bases lay in between. CDR3 sequence (DNA): TGTGCCAGTAGCAACCTACCCAGGGGTAACTATGGCTACACCTTC. Residues: CASSNLPRGNYGYTF.

This rearrangement joins TRBV4-1 to TRBJ2-1; TRBD2 matches 8 bases. V lost 0 bases and J lost 3; bases outside the gene matches: 7. The V gene's germline CDR1 is MGHRA and CDR2 YSYEKL. This CDR3 has 17 amino acids. CDR3 in amino acids: CASSQDPGGAYYNEQFF. The CDR3 DNA reads as TGCGCCAGCAGCCAAGATCCCGGGGGGGCCTACTACAATGAGCAGTTCTTC.

In this sample, this clonotype turned up a few times. V gene TRBV7-9 combines with J gene TRBJ1-5; D unresolved. Per germline, CDR1 SEHNR and CDR2 FQNEAQ (reference sequence). The CDR3 runs 15 residues. Trimming removed 1 base at V and 5 bases at J, with 12 bases between. The CDR3, as DNA: TGTGCCAGCAGCTTAGACCCCGACCCGGATCAGCCCCAGCATTTT. It translates to CASSLDPDPDQPQHF. Filled out from reference TRBV7-9 and TRBJ1-5, the complete variable domain reads DTGVSQNPRHKITKRGQNVTFRCDPISEHNRLYWYRQTLGQGPEFLTYFQNEAQLEKSRLLSDRFSAERPKGSFSTLEIQRTEQGDSAMYLCASSLDPDPDQPQHFGDGTRLSIL.

The genes are TRBV6-4 and TRBJ2-1; 12 nucleotides align to TRBD2. This CDR3 is 16 amino acids long. V dropped 0 bases and J dropped 7; count of bases not matched to a gene: 4. Germline CDR1 MRHNA, CDR2 SNTAGT. The chain's CDR3 is CASSDSTSGGWNEQFF. CDR3 nucleotides: TGTGCCAGCAGTGACTCAACTAGCGGGGGGTGGAATGAGCAGTTCTTC.

This clonotype was detected many times. V is TRBV6-1 and J is TRBJ2-7; D is possibly TRBD1 (6 bases). The CDR3 spans 17 residues. The V gene's germline CDR1 is MNHNS and CDR2 SASEGT. V gave up 1 base and J gave up 0 bases, with 16 bases separating them. Here the CDR3 DNA reads TGTGCCAGCAGTGAAGAGGAGACAGGTACAACCTCCTACGAGCAGTACTTC. It codes for CASSEEETGTTSYEQYF.

As to this clonotype: This may be a read error, as it is one base from a much larger clone. The chain is built from TRBV7-8 and TRBJ2-1, with 9 bases aligning to TRBD2. The CDR3 consists of 19 residues. Germline lookup yields CDR1 SGHVS and CDR2 FQNEAQ. CDR3: CASSLSGLAGYGSYNEEFF. The CDR3 nucleotides read TGTGCCAGCAGCTTATCCGGCCTAGCGGGGTACGGCTCCTACAATGAGGAGTTCTTC. Together with reference TRBV7-8 and TRBJ2-1, the CDR3 gives the full variable domain: GAGVSQSPRYKVAKRGQDVALRCDPISGHVSLFWYQQALGQGPEFLTYFQNEAQLDKSGLPSDRFFAERPEGSVSTLKIQRTQQEDSAVYLCASSLSGLAGYGSYNEEFFGPGTRLTVL.

This clonotype was seen a handful of times. The V call is TRBV15, the J call TRBJ2-7; possible D gene TRBD2, 7 bases. Trimming removed 1 base at V and 7 bases at J, with 17 bases between. CDR1 is LNHNV and CDR2 is YYDKDF in the germline V gene (reference sequence). The length of the CDR3 is 15 residues. The CDR3 region has the DNA TGTGCCACCAGCAGAGGAGGAGGGGGGGTGGTGGAGCAGTACTTC. Its protein is CATSRGGGGVVEQYF.

In this sample, this clonotype turned up a few times. This chain uses TRBV5-4 with TRBJ1-1; D is uncertain. V was cut by 1 base and J by 5 bases, with 12 bases left in between. There are 14 residues in the CDR3. Germline CDR1 SGHNT, CDR2 YYREEE (reference sequence). The DNA of the CDR3 is TGTGCCAGCAGCTTGCTCGAGGAGAGTACTGAAGCTTTCTTT. Protein sequence: CASSLLEESTEAFF.

J is TRBJ2-2 and V is TRBV6-1; 8 positions match TRBD2. With V trimmed by 6 bases and J by 7 bases, 1 base remained unmatched. The CDR3 covers 12 residues. CDR1 is MNHNS, CDR2 SASEGT, per germline. CDR3 DNA sequence: TGTGCCAGCAGGGCGGGAGGCGGGGAGCTGTTTTTT. This translates into CASRAGGGELFF.

This clonotype was seen many times. The chain combines TRBV7-2 with TRBJ1-4, with no clear D. The CDR3 sequence is 14 residues long. The germline gives CDR1 SGHTA, CDR2 FQGNSA. Trimming shortened V by 0 bases and J by 3 bases, and 5 bases separated the two germline ends. For the CDR3, the DNA is TGTGCCAGCAGCTTAGCCGGACCTAATGAAAAACTGTTTTTT. The encoded protein is CASSLAGPNEKLFF. The complete variable domain, with remaining parts taken from reference TRBV7-2 and TRBJ1-4, reads GAGVSQSPSNKVTEKGKDVELRCDPISGHTALYWYRQSLGQGLEFLIYFQGNSAPDKSGLPSDRFSAERTGGSVSTLTIQRTQQEDSAVYLCASSLAGPNEKLFFGSGTQLSVL.

The chain carries TRBV12-3 or TRBV12-4 and TRBJ2-3, with 12 bases that match TRBD2. V lost 6 bases to trimming and J lost 5 bases; unmatched junction nucleotides: 9. The CDR3 is 16 residues long. CDR3 sequence reads: CASRTILAGGLDTQYF. The CDR3 DNA reads TGTGCCAGCAGGACGATACTAGCGGGGGGCCTAGATACGCAGTATTTT.

This chain joins TRBV5-1 and TRBJ1-4; 9 nucleotides align to TRBD1. The germline gives CDR1 SGHRS, CDR2 YFSETQ. CDR3 size: 16 residues. With 1 base clipped from V and 5 bases from J, the junction kept 6 bases outside the gene matches. The CDR3: CASSLYEDRGNEKLFF. Written as DNA, the CDR3 is TGCGCCAGCAGCTTGTACGAGGACAGGGGAAATGAAAAACTGTTTTTT.

J is TRBJ1-1 and V is TRBV10-3; TRBD1 agrees at 8 bases. The germline CDR1 and CDR2 sequences are ENHRY and SYGVKD. The CDR3 length is 14 residues. V trimming: 0 bases; J trimming: 5 bases; junction bases outside the gene matches: 2. CDR3 DNA: TGTGCCATCAGTGAGTCCGGGACAGGAACTGAAGCTTTCTTT. This codes for CAISESGTGTEAFF.

In this sample, this clonotype turned up a few times. This chain joins TRBV5-5 and TRBJ2-3; no clear D gene. This CDR3 has 14 residues. Per germline, CDR1 SGHKS and CDR2 YYEKEE (reference sequence). V lost 5 bases to trimming and J lost 2 bases, with 12 bases between them. The CDR3 DNA follows: TGTGCCAGCAGTTATTGGGTGAACACAGATACGCAGTATTTT. It encodes CASSYWVNTDTQYF.

This clonotype was observed a handful of times. The chain couples TRBV6-1 to TRBJ2-1; D is unclear. V lost 1 base and J lost 4, with 5 bases in between. Germline loops: CDR1 MNHNS, CDR2 SASEGT. This CDR3 has 13 residues. For the CDR3, the DNA is TGTGCCAGCAGTGAAGGGAGATACAATGAGCAGTTCTTC. Translation: CASSEGRYNEQFF.

This rearrangement joins TRBV10-3 to TRBJ1-1; D is perhaps TRBD1 (5 bases). The germline CDR1 and CDR2 sequences are ENHRY and SYGVKD. CDR3 length equals 13 residues. V lost 2 bases and J 1 base, leaving 5 bases between the germline ends. The CDR3 region has the DNA TGTGCCATCAGTGAGGACAGGAACACTGAAGCTTTCTTT. This encodes CAISEDRNTEAFF.

This clonotype has a handful of counts. This chain connects TRBV2 to TRBJ1-1; D is ambiguous. Germline values: CDR1 SNHLY, CDR2 FYNNEI. With 1 base removed from V and 1 base from J, the gap between germline ends came to 10 bases. This CDR3 contains 15 residues. This CDR3 reads CASSEGFNRNTEAFF. The CDR3 nucleotides are TGTGCCAGCAGTGAAGGGTTCAACAGGAACACTGAAGCTTTCTTT.

On this clonotype itself: This could be a read error, since a much larger clone is one nucleotide away. The V gene is TRBV6-2 or TRBV6-3, the J gene TRBJ1-1, with D perhaps matching TRBD1 (5 bases). This CDR3 contains 16 residues. CDR1 MNHEY and CDR2 SVGEGT come from the germline V gene. The CDR3: CASSLRDFKLKTEAFF. The CDR3 DNA reads as TGTGCCAGCAGTCTGCGGGACTTTAAATTGAAGACTGAAGCTTTCTTT.

The genes are TRBV12-3 or TRBV12-4 and TRBJ1-2; D uncertain. Trimming removed 6 bases from V and 0 bases from J, with 11 bases in between. CDR3 length: 14 residues. CDR3 in amino acids: CASRAGNANYGYTF. Here the CDR3 DNA reads TGTGCCAGCAGGGCCGGGAATGCTAACTATGGCTACACCTTC.

As for this clonotype: An end of the junction does not agree with germline; a read error may underlie this. CDR3 sequence reads: CAGSGEISNQPQPF. In DNA, the CDR3 is TGTGCCGGCTCTGGGGAGATTAGCAATCAGCCCCAGCCTTTT. V usage is TRBV6-1 and J usage is TRBJ1-5, with D hard to call. This CDR3 is built from 14 residues. Per the germline V gene, CDR1 is MNHNS and CDR2 is SASEGT.

This clonotype appeared many times. This rearrangement joins TRBV7-2 to TRBJ1-1; D ambiguous. V was trimmed by 5 bases and J by 4 bases, leaving 11 bases between them. CDR1 and CDR2 (germline): SGHTA, FQGNSA. This CDR3 region has 13 residues. As DNA, the CDR3 is TGTGCCAGCAGCCATGGTCCGTTCACTGAAGCTTTCTTT. Translation: CASSHGPFTEAFF. The complete variable domain, with remaining parts taken from reference TRBV7-2 and TRBJ1-1, reads GAGVSQSPSNKVTEKGKDVELRCDPISGHTALYWYRQSLGQGLEFLIYFQGNSAPDKSGLPSDRFSAERTGGSVSTLTIQRTQQEDSAVYLCASSHGPFTEAFFGQGTRLTVV.

The J gene is TRBJ1-2, the V gene TRBV14; D remains unclear. The germline V gene encodes CDR1 SGHDN and CDR2 FVKESK. The CDR3 has 15 amino acids. V lost 0 bases and J 4 bases, leaving 12 bases between the germline ends. This CDR3 reads CASSQDLGGGYGYTF. The CDR3 coding sequence is TGTGCCAGCAGCCAAGACCTGGGCGGCGGCTATGGCTACACCTTC.